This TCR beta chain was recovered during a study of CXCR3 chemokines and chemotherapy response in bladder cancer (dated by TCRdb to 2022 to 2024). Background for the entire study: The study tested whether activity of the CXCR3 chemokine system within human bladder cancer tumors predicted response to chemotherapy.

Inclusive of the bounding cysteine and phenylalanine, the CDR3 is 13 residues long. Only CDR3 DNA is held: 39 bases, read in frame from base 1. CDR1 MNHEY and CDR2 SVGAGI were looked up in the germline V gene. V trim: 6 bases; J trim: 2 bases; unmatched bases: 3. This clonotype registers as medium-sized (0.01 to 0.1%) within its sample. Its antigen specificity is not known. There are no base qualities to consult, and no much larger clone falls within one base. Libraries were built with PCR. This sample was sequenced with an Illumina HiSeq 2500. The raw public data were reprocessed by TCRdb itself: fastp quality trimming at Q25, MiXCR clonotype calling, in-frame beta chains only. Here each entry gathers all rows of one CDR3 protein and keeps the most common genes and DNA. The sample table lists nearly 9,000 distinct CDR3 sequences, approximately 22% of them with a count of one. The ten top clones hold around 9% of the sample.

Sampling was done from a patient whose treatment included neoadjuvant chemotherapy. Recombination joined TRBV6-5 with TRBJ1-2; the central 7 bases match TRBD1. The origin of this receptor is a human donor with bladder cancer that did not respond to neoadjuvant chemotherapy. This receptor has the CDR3 CASSLQGNYGYTF. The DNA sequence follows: TGTGCCAGCAGCCTACAGGGGAACTATGGCTACACCTTC.